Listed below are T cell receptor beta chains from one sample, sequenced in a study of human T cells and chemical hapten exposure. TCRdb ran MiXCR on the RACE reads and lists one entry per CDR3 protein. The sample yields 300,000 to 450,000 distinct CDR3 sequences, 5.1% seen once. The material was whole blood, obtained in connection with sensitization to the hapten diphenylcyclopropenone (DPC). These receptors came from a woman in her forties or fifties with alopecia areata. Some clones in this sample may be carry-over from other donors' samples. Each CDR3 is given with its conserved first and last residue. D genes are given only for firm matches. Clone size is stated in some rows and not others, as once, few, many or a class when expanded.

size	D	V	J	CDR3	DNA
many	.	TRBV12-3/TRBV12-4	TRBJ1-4	CASSLAFHAGEKLFF	TGTGCCAGCAGTTTAGCCTTCCACGCAGGTGAAAAACTGTTTTTT
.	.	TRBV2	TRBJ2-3	CASSEEQGGFWTQYF	TGTGCCAGCAGTGAAGAACAGGGGGGGTTTTGGACGCAGTATTTT
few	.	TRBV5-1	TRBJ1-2	CASSFVSGSRGLGGYTF	TGCGCCAGCAGCTTTGTCTCCGGATCTCGCGGGTTAGGTGGCTACACCTTC
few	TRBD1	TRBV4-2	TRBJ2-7	CASSQLTGEVQYF	TGTGCCAGCAGCCAATTGACAGGGGAGGTGCAGTACTTC
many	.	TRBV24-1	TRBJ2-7	CATSTGSYEQYF	TGTGCCACCAGCACAGGGTCCTACGAGCAGTACTTC
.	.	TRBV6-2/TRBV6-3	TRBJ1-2	CASSKGQSYYGYTF	TGTGCCAGCAGCAAGGGGCAGTCCTACTATGGCTACACCTTC
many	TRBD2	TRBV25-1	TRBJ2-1	CASTSSGGNYNEQFF	TGTGCCAGCACTTCTAGCGGGGGCAATTACAATGAGCAGTTCTTC
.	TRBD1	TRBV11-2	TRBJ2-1	CASSSPRDRVNDEQFF	TGTGCCAGCAGCTCCCCCCGGGACAGGGTAAACGATGAGCAGTTCTTC
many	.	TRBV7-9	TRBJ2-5	CASSLGDGGETQYF	TGTGCCAGCAGCTTAGGGGACGGGGGAGAGACCCAGTACTTC
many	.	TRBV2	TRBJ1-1	CASREGRYTEAFF	TGTGCCAGCAGAGAAGGGAGGTACACTGAAGCTTTCTTT
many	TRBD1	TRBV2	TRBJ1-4	CASSQDRTREKLFF	TGTGCCAGCAGCCAGGACAGGACACGAGAAAAACTGTTTTTT
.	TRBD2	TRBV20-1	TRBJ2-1	CSARVTSGGQFEQFF	TGCAGTGCTAGAGTCACTAGCGGGGGGCAGTTTGAGCAGTTCTTC
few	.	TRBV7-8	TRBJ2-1	CASSLDGTAYNEQFF	TGTGCCAGCAGCTTGGACGGGACGGCCTACAATGAGCAGTTCTTC
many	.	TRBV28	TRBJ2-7	CASSVPGVQYF	TGTGCCAGCAGCGTCCCAGGGGTGCAGTACTTC
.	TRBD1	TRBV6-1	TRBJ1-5	CASSRGTEASNQPQHF	TGTGCCAGCAGTCGGGGGACAGAAGCTAGCAATCAGCCCCAGCATTTT
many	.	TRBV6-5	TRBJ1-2	CASTAGRNYGYTF	TGTGCCAGCACCGCCGGCAGGAACTATGGCTACACCTTC
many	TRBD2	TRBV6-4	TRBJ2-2	CASSESLSGRITNTGELFF	TGTGCCAGCAGTGAGAGCTTAAGCGGGAGAATTACGAACACCGGGGAGCTGTTTTTT
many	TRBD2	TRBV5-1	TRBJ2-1	CASSFPGEKLAGAGSYNEQFF	TGCGCCAGCAGCTTCCCCGGGGAAAAACTAGCGGGGGCTGGGAGCTACAATGAGCAGTTCTTC
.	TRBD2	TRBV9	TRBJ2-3	CASSVAGRAVTDTQYF	TGTGCCAGCAGCGTAGCTGGGAGGGCAGTAACAGATACGCAGTATTTT
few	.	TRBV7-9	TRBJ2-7	CASSLYEGVYEQYF	TGTGCCAGCAGCTTATATGAGGGCGTCTACGAGCAGTACTTC